These 8 T cell receptor beta chains were sequenced from one sample in a study of regulatory T cells in long-lasting Graves disease. Researchers made TCR beta libraries by using iRepertoire HTBI primers and running Arm-PCR on CDR3 regions. In TCRdb, the multiplex PCR reads were re-called with MiXCR into one record per CDR3 protein. The table shows around 400,000 distinct CDR3 sequences, with roughly 15% occurring only once. Time point specified: newly diagnosed GD, antithyroid drugs for less than 3 months. PBMC RNA was the source of the TCR library. The sequencing here drew on peripheral blood mononuclear cells (PBMCs), taken at new diagnosis, from a patient treated with antithyroid drugs. Receptors were obtained from a female donor with Graves disease.

This chain links TRBV20-1 with TRBJ2-5; 9 positions match TRBD2. CDR3 length: 14 residues. V lost 4 bases, J lost 3 bases, and 6 bases stayed unmatched. Per the germline V gene, CDR1 is DFQATT and CDR2 is SNEGSKA (reference sequence). DNA of the CDR3: TGCAGTGCTATAGAAGCGGGAGGAAAAGAGACCCAGTACTTC. Encoded protein: CSAIEAGGKETQYF.

This clonotype has a count of ten or more. This chain connects TRBV6-2 or TRBV6-3 to TRBJ2-1; 15 bases agree with TRBD2. Trimming cost V 7 bases and J 6 bases; bases outside gene matches: 31. There are 24 residues in the CDR3. CDR1 is MNHEY and CDR2 is SVGEGT in the germline V gene. This CDR3 is CASIRLDRGRGLAGGHQQVNEQFF. CDR3 DNA: TGTGCCAGCATCCGACTGGACAGGGGGCGCGGACTAGCGGGAGGGCACCAGCAGGTCAATGAGCAGTTCTTC.

The sample holds many counts of this clonotype. The chain is built from TRBV15 and TRBJ1-2; the D is unclear. This CDR3 is 14 amino acids long. Germline CDR1 reads LNHNV; CDR2 reads YYDKDF (reference sequence). The V gene lost 0 bases and the J gene lost 2 bases, with 7 bases spanning the gap. CDR3 bases: TGTGCCACCAGCAGAGACCTCAGCAACTATGGCTACACCTTC. The encoded protein is CATSRDLSNYGYTF.

This clonotype has ten or more counts. V usage is TRBV20-1 and J usage is TRBJ2-3; 7 nucleotides match TRBD2. This CDR3 region has 16 residues. The V gene's germline CDR1 is DFQATT and CDR2 SNEGSKA (reference sequence). V was clipped by 1 base and J by 3 bases; unmatched bases: 10. CDR3 sequence (DNA): TGCAGTGCTAGAGCCCCACGGAGACTAGCAACAGATACGCAGTATTTT. Its translation: CSARAPRRLATDTQYF.

This clonotype was seen at least ten times. The chain carries TRBV7-2 and TRBJ2-1; TRBD2 aligns across 10 bases. The CDR3 has 16 residues. The V segment lost 6 bases and the J segment 3 bases; nucleotides outside the gene matches: 8. The germline gives CDR1 SGHTA, CDR2 FQGNSA. The CDR3 DNA reads TGTGCCAGCAGACCCCTAGCGGGAGAAGACTACAATGAGCAGTTCTTC. As protein: CASRPLAGEDYNEQFF.

This clonotype was detected ten times or more. The chain employs TRBV7-9 and TRBJ2-1; D not resolved. Germline V gene sequence: CDR1 SEHNR, CDR2 FQNEAQ (reference sequence). The V gene lost 0 bases and the J gene lost 8 bases, with 14 bases spanning the gap. The CDR3 consists of 15 residues. The CDR3 loop reads CASSLARTAGDEQFF. For the CDR3, the DNA is TGTGCCAGCAGCTTAGCGAGAACAGCAGGAGATGAGCAGTTCTTC.

CDR3 in DNA: TGTGCCAGCAGTCCATTACGTATCCAAGAGACCCAGTACTTC. It codes for CASSPLRIQETQYF. The rearrangement uses TRBV28 and TRBJ2-5; D gene uncertain. This CDR3 has 14 residues. Germline V CDR1 and CDR2: MDHEN, SYDVKM. V lost 5 bases and J 1 base, leaving 11 bases between the germline ends.

The genes are TRBV4-2 and TRBJ2-2; D is possibly TRBD1 (6 bases). The CDR3 spans 18 residues. Germline V lookup: CDR1 LGHNA, CDR2 YNFKEQ. The V gene lost 0 bases and the J gene lost 1 base, with 15 bases spanning the gap. The CDR3 DNA reads TGTGCCAGCAGCCAAGATGGCAGGGGACCAAAGAACACCGGGGAGCTGTTTTTT. It codes for CASSQDGRGPKNTGELFF.